These 22 T cell receptor beta chains were sequenced from one sample in a study of a mutant IDH1 vaccine in newly diagnosed glioma (dated by TCRdb to the early 2020s). The sample's time point label, decoded: week 5, during vaccination. Each vaccine dose, consisting of 300 ug of a 20-mer mutant IDH1 peptide in Montanide, was administered subcutaneously with topical imiquimod. For these TCRs, the target antigens are not known. Libraries were made using the immunoSEQ multiplex PCR assay. Held by TCRdb, this immuneACCESS table contains in-frame sequences only and omits some clones. Under half of the omission traces to an unresolved V gene where checked; the cause of the rest is unknown. Within this sample are tens of thousands of clones, with 65% to 90% of them counted one time only. Approximately 3% of the sample lies in the top ten. Sample: PBMCs, taken from a glioma patient whose treatment included an IDH1 peptide vaccine. All receptors derive from a woman younger than 30 with glioma. Some clones in this sample may be carry-over from other donors' samples.

CDR3 region: CSVEGGQGSSYNEQFF. For the CDR3, the DNA is TGCAGCGTTGAAGGAGGACAGGGTAGCTCCTACAATGAGCAGTTCTTC. This chain connects TRBV29-1 to TRBJ2-1, with 8 bases identical to TRBD1. This CDR3 is 16 amino acids long. V lost 1 base and J lost 0; bases outside the gene matches: 5. Germline CDR1 and CDR2: SQVTM and ANQGSEA.

J is TRBJ1-1 and V is TRBV5-1; tentatively, D is TRBD1 (5 bases). The CDR3 runs to 16 residues. The germline V and J ends were trimmed by 5 bases and 1 base, with 18 bases remaining between them. Germline CDR1 is SGHRS and CDR2 is YFSETQ. The CDR3 DNA reads TGCGCCAGCAGAACACGTTGGGGAAGGGGGAACACTGAAGCTTTCTTT. This sequence encodes CASRTRWGRGNTEAFF.

V and J are TRBV11-2 and TRBJ1-1; D not resolved. Trimming took 5 bases from V and 2 from J, leaving 3 bases between them. The V gene's germline CDR1 is SGHAT and CDR2 FQNNGV. The CDR3 sequence is 11 residues long. The CDR3: CASSANTEAFF. In DNA form, the CDR3 reads TGTGCCAGCAGCGCAAACACTGAAGCTTTCTTT.

The chain has TRBV6-6 and TRBJ1-5, with D maybe TRBD1 (5 bases). Between the trimmed V and J ends, which lost 2 bases and 1 base, there was a span of 12 bases. This CDR3 has 16 residues. Germline CDR1 is MNHNY and CDR2 is SVGAGI (reference sequence). CDR3 DNA: TGTGCCAGCAGTTACCCGGAGGGGTTAAGCAATCAGCCCCAGCATTTT. It specifies CASSYPEGLSNQPQHF.

This clone is a singleton in its sample. The chain links TRBV4-1 to TRBJ2-5; D is ambiguous. The tail of the sequence fits TRBJ2-7 better, so the J call may be wrong. The CDR3 runs 13 residues. Per germline, CDR1 MGHRA and CDR2 YSYEKL. The CDR3 loop reads CASSQGGSYEQYF. CDR3 nucleotides: TGCGCCAGCAGCCAAGGCGGATCCTACGAGCAGTACTTC.

The chain has TRBV29-1 and TRBJ1-2; D is ambiguous. The CDR3 is 12 amino acids. Per germline, CDR1 SQVTM and CDR2 ANQGSEA. Trimming cost V 4 bases and J 2 bases, with 8 bases left between them. This CDR3 reads CSVVGGNYGYTF. The CDR3 DNA reads as TGCAGCGTTGTGGGAGGGAACTATGGCTACACCTTC.

The J gene is TRBJ2-1, the V gene TRBV30, with D maybe TRBD2 (6 bases). There are 13 residues in the CDR3. The V and J ends lost 4 bases and 4 bases respectively, with 11 bases between them. Germline V gene sequence: CDR1 GTSNPN, CDR2 SVGIG (reference sequence). The CDR3 DNA is TGTGCCTGGACTGGGACTTTATACAATGAGCAGTTCTTC. It encodes CAWTGTLYNEQFF.

This chain connects TRBV5-1 to TRBJ2-2; TRBD1 matches at 9 bases. The CDR3 consists of 16 residues. CDR1 SGHRS and CDR2 YFSETQ come from the germline V gene. V shed 1 base, J shed 1 base, and the junction held 2 bases outside the gene matches. This chain's CDR3 is CASSLRQGGNTGELFF. The CDR3 region has the DNA TGCGCCAGCAGCTTGCGACAGGGGGGGAACACCGGGGAGCTGTTTTTT.

The chain has TRBV12-5 and TRBJ2-1; TRBD1 is a possible D gene (5 bases). CDR3 length equals 15 residues. The V gene's germline CDR1 is LGHNT and CDR2 FRNRAP. Trimming removed 2 bases from V and 0 bases from J, with 8 bases in between. CDR3 sequence reads: CASGLPQGSYNEQFF. The CDR3 DNA is TGTGCTAGTGGTTTGCCGCAGGGCTCCTACAATGAGCAGTTCTTC.

In nucleotides, the CDR3 is TGTGCCAGCAGTGAAGGGGTAGGAGGGGGCTACACCTTC. Protein product: CASSEGVGGGYTF. The rearrangement joins TRBV6-1 to TRBJ1-2; the D is unclear. Trimming pared 1 base from V and 8 bases from J, leaving 11 bases between. CDR3 size: 13 residues. The germline V gene encodes CDR1 MNHNS and CDR2 SASEGT.

The chain combines TRBV19 with TRBJ2-3, with D maybe TRBD1 (6 bases). The germline V and J ends were trimmed by 10 bases and 1 base, with 15 bases remaining between them. CDR1 and CDR2 from the germline V gene are LNHDA and SQIVND (reference sequence). There are 14 residues in the CDR3. Here the CDR3 DNA reads TGTGCCACCACCATCAACAGGGGCACAGATACGCAGTATTTT. This gives the protein CATTINRGTDTQYF.

This clone was recorded once. The chain joins TRBV9 to TRBJ1-3; D remains unclear. V gave up 4 bases and J gave up 8 bases, with 7 bases separating them. The CDR3 consists of 11 residues. Germline values: CDR1 SGDLS, CDR2 YYNGEE. For the CDR3, the DNA is TGTGCCAGCAGCACCCGGGACACCATATATTTT. As protein: CASSTRDTIYF.

The sample holds a few counts of this clone. This sequence joins TRBV7-3 and TRBJ1-1; perhaps TRBD1 as D (6 bases). The CDR3 consists of 14 residues. Germline V gene sequence: CDR1 SGHTA, CDR2 FQGTGA. V lost 4 bases and J 5 bases, leaving 14 bases between the germline ends. The CDR3 nucleotides read TGTGCCAGCAGCTCAACCCCCAGGGGAACTGAAGCTTTCTTT. Protein product: CASSSTPRGTEAFF.

This chain uses TRBV7-2 with TRBJ1-5; a possible D gene is TRBD1 (5 bases). This CDR3 spans 17 amino acids. The germline gives CDR1 SGHTA, CDR2 FQGNSA. V shed 5 bases and J shed 2 bases, with 19 bases lying between them. CDR3: CASSPFGAGEGNQPQHF. CDR3 bases: TGTGCCAGCAGCCCCTTTGGGGCGGGGGAGGGCAATCAGCCCCAGCATTTT.

The chain employs TRBV6-5 and TRBJ1-2, with a possible D match to TRBD1 (5 bases). The CDR3 runs to 13 residues. Germline assignment: CDR1 MNHEY and CDR2 SVGAGI. Trimming cost V 4 bases and J 1 base, with 7 bases left between them. For the CDR3, the DNA is TGTGCCAGCAGTTTCAGGGTTAACTATGGCTACACCTTC. Amino acids: CASSFRVNYGYTF.

The V and J genes are TRBV2 and TRBJ1-1; perhaps TRBD1 as D (5 bases). The CDR3 totals 13 residues. Germline values: CDR1 SNHLY, CDR2 FYNNEI. Trimming took 5 bases from V and 1 from J, leaving 8 bases between them. The CDR3 sequence: CASSKDKNTEAFF. The DNA for the CDR3 is TGTGCCAGCAGTAAGGACAAGAACACTGAAGCTTTCTTT.

V usage is TRBV6-1 and J usage is TRBJ1-1; 7 bases line up with TRBD1. The germline CDR1 and CDR2 sequences are MNHNS and SASEGT. With 4 bases clipped from V and 5 bases from J, the junction kept 10 bases outside the gene matches. The CDR3 is 15 residues long. This CDR3 is CASSAPPGGWTEAFF. The CDR3 DNA reads as TGTGCCAGCAGTGCCCCCCCAGGGGGTTGGACTGAAGCTTTCTTT.

The chain couples TRBV19 to TRBJ2-7; D unresolved. The V and J ends lost 5 bases and 4 bases respectively, with 15 bases between them. Germline CDR1 is LNHDA and CDR2 is SQIVND (reference sequence). CDR3 size: 14 residues. This chain's CDR3 is CASSPGHLRYEQYF. Here the CDR3 DNA reads TGTGCCAGTAGTCCGGGCCATCTAAGGTACGAGCAGTACTTC.

This clone was found a few times. The chain links TRBV10-1 to TRBJ2-7; 8 nucleotides line up with TRBD1. Germline CDR1 is WNHNN and CDR2 is SYGVQD (reference sequence). CDR3 length: 14 amino acids. With V trimmed by 4 bases and J by 4 bases, 6 bases remained unmatched. The CDR3 here is CASSAGTGLYEQYF. The CDR3 coding sequence is TGCGCCAGCAGTGCCGGGACAGGCCTGTACGAGCAGTACTTC.

The rearrangement links TRBV5-8 to TRBJ2-7; 12 bases match TRBD2. Trimming took 0 bases from V and 2 from J; bases not matched to a gene: 3. The CDR3 length is 16 residues. Germline V lookup: CDR1 SGHTS, CDR2 YDEGEE. This CDR3 is CASSLVLAGGPYEQYF. For the CDR3, the DNA is TGTGCCAGCAGCTTGGTTCTAGCGGGGGGGCCCTACGAGCAGTACTTC.

The chain uses TRBV4-1 and TRBJ1-1; D unresolved. CDR1 MGHRA and CDR2 YSYEKL come from the germline V gene. CDR3 length equals 16 residues. V shed 1 base and J shed 2 bases, with 14 bases lying between them. The CDR3 DNA sequence: TGCGCCAGCAGCCAAGGGAGATTGGAGGTAAACACTGAAGCTTTCTTT. It yields the protein CASSQGRLEVNTEAFF.

The J gene is TRBJ1-1, the V gene TRBV5-1; D not resolved. CDR3 size: 14 residues. V was shortened by 8 bases and J by 2 bases, with 16 bases between the two germline ends. Germline CDR1 SGHRS, CDR2 YFSETQ. Written as DNA, the CDR3 is TGCGCCAGTAAACAGTCGACTGTAAACACTGAAGCTTTCTTT. Amino acids: CASKQSTVNTEAFF.